This T cell receptor (beta chain) is from a study of human T cells and chemical hapten exposure. Time point defined: patch test 2, 6 weeks after DPC sensitization. The treatment denotes: therapeutic diphenylcyclopropenone sensitization with weekly scalp DPC. From the RACE reads, TCRdb called clonotypes with MiXCR, one entry per CDR3 protein. The table lists 120,000 to 150,000 distinct CDR3 sequences, approximately 12% of them singletons. Ten or more counts support this clonotype. Germline CDR1 reads SGHDN; CDR2 reads FVKESK. CDR3 size: 16 residues. Trimming took off 0 bases at V and 2 bases at J, with 11 bases between the two ends.

The chain joins TRBV14 to TRBJ2-1; a weak D match, TRBD1 (6 bases). The clonotype comes from a woman aged 50 to 65 with alopecia areata. Some clones in this sample may be carry-over from other donors' samples. This specimen consisted of whole blood, obtained in connection with sensitization to the hapten diphenylcyclopropenone (DPC). The CDR3 region has the DNA TGTGCCAGCAGCCAAGATCCCAACAGGGCCTACAATGAGCAGTTCTTC. Protein sequence: CASSQDPNRAYNEQFF.